These 17 T cell receptor beta chains were all obtained from the same sample, sequenced in a study of T-cell memory formation after mild COVID-19. TCRdb called the 5' RACE reads again in MiXCR, with one record for every CDR3 protein. In the table there are hundreds of thousands of distinct CDR3 sequences, roughly a sixth of which are singletons. Sequenced input: PBMCs or a T cell subset sorted from them (not recorded which). The source is a man between 18 and 35 years old who had mild COVID-19 (a few samples of this study predate the infection). Cell type and time point are not known.

This clonotype was found a few times. Germline and junction disagree at one end, which may indicate a read error. The chain is built from TRBV7-9 and TRBJ2-2; D not resolved. CDR1 and CDR2 (germline): SEHNR, FQNEAQ (reference sequence). This CDR3 has 13 residues. The CDR3 is CASIPVNPGELFF. For the CDR3, the DNA is TGTGCCAGCATCCCAGTGAACCCCGGGGAGCTGTTTTTT.

The table lists this clonotype with a few counts. V and J are TRBV10-3 and TRBJ2-7; a possible D gene is TRBD2 (5 bases). Germline loops: CDR1 ENHRY, CDR2 SYGVKD. CDR3 length equals 17 residues. Between the trimmed V and J ends, which lost 2 bases and 2 bases, there was a span of 19 bases. This CDR3 reads CAISELGREGLTYEQYV. The CDR3 DNA follows: TGTGCCATCAGTGAGCTGGGCCGAGAAGGACTTACCTACGAGCAGTACGTC.

This clonotype came up many times. The gene calls are TRBV6-5 and TRBJ1-6; 7 bases agree with TRBD1. CDR1 MNHEY and CDR2 SVGAGI come from the germline V gene. The CDR3 runs 14 residues. With 0 bases clipped from V and 13 bases from J, the junction kept 6 bases outside the gene matches. For the CDR3, the DNA is TGTGCCAGCAGTTACTCGGCAGGGGGAGCGCCCCTCCACTTT. This translates into CASSYSAGGAPLHF.

This chain joins TRBV5-1 and TRBJ2-1, with D possibly TRBD2 on 5 matching bases. Germline loops: CDR1 SGHRS, CDR2 YFSETQ. The length of the CDR3 is 14 residues. Deletions cut 3 bases from V and 6 bases from J, with 13 bases between. The DNA of the CDR3 is TGCGCCAGCAGCTCACGGGGTCTGCCCAATGAGCAGTTCTTC. It specifies CASSSRGLPNEQFF.

This clonotype is a singleton in its sample. CDR3 in amino acids: CASSSVGNQPQHF. The CDR3 DNA sequence: TGTGCCAGCAGCTCGGTAGGAAATCAGCCCCAGCATTTT. The chain couples TRBV7-2 to TRBJ1-5; D is unclear. Germline values: CDR1 SGHTA, CDR2 FQGNSA. The V end was cut by 4 bases, the J end by 4 bases, with 8 bases between. The CDR3 is made up of 13 amino acids.

The CDR3 region is CASNRGGSGPQHF. CDR3 coding DNA: TGTGCCAGCAATAGAGGGGGTAGCGGACCCCAGCATTTT. This sequence joins TRBV5-5 and TRBJ1-5, with D possibly being TRBD1 (6 bases). This CDR3 comprises 13 residues. V was clipped by 6 bases and J by 10 bases, with 17 bases between them. Germline CDR1 and CDR2: SGHKS and YYEKEE (reference sequence).

This clonotype was observed a few times. The V and J genes are TRBV6-2 or TRBV6-3 and TRBJ2-7; D is perhaps TRBD2 (6 bases). V lost 5 bases and J 0 bases, leaving 17 bases between the germline ends. The CDR3 covers 16 residues. Germline V gene sequence: CDR1 MNHEY, CDR2 SVGEGT. The CDR3, as DNA: TGTGCCAGCAGTGACTTATTTGGCGGGGACTCCTACGAGCAGTACTTC. It yields the protein CASSDLFGGDSYEQYF.

This clonotype was detected a few times. The chain carries TRBV23-1 and TRBJ1-1; perhaps TRBD1 as D (5 bases). TRBV23-1 qualifies as an ORF whose function is uncertain. V was shortened by 8 bases and J by 3 bases, with 19 bases between the two germline ends. This CDR3 is built from 15 residues. CDR3 DNA sequence: TGCGCCAGCTTCCCGTTCAACTGGGGGGACACTGAAGCTTTCTTT. This gives the protein CASFPFNWGDTEAFF.

This clonotype was detected a few times. The rearrangement links TRBV20-1 to TRBJ2-7, with D hard to call. Trimming took 3 bases from V and 0 from J, leaving 9 bases between them. CDR1 and CDR2 from the germline V gene are DFQATT and SNEGSKA (reference sequence). CDR3 size: 13 residues. CDR3: CSASYISSYEQYV. DNA for the CDR3: TGCAGTGCTAGTTACATCTCCTCCTACGAGCAGTACGTC.

V usage is TRBV18 and J usage is TRBJ2-3; D gene ambiguous. The CDR3 runs 14 residues. Germline V gene lookup returns CDR1 KGHSH and CDR2 LQKENI. With 1 base removed from V and 4 bases from J, the gap between germline ends came to 9 bases. The CDR3 DNA is TGTGCCAGCTCACCACTCACTGAAGCAGATACGCAGTATTTT. As protein: CASSPLTEADTQYF.

The chain links TRBV7-2 to TRBJ1-2; 7 bases agree with TRBD1. V trimming: 5 bases; J trimming: 3 bases; junction bases outside the gene matches: 6. CDR1 is SGHTA and CDR2 is FQGNSA in the germline V gene. The CDR3 runs to 14 residues. CDR3 nucleotides: TGTGCCAGCAGCCCTGGGACAGCTTACTATGGCTACACCTTC. Translation: CASSPGTAYYGYTF.

The table lists this clonotype with a few counts. This chain connects TRBV7-6 to TRBJ2-5, with no clear D. Germline-derived CDR1 and CDR2 are SGHVS and FNYEAQ. V was pared by 5 bases and J by 3 bases, with 13 bases between. The CDR3 is 14 residues long. CDR3 loop: CASSVMASEETQYF. In nucleotides, the CDR3 is TGTGCCAGCAGCGTCATGGCATCTGAAGAGACCCAGTACTTC.

This chain joins TRBV7-6 and TRBJ1-4, with D tentatively TRBD1 (5 bases). The CDR3 length is 16 residues. CDR1 and CDR2 from the germline V gene are SGHVS and FNYEAQ. V gave up 4 bases and J gave up 8 bases, with 20 bases separating them. This CDR3 is CASSWDPRGLGEKLFF. The CDR3 DNA is TGTGCCAGCAGCTGGGACCCACGAGGGCTGGGAGAAAAACTGTTTTTT.

V is TRBV10-3 and J is TRBJ2-1; 8 bases are shared with TRBD1. Germline loops: CDR1 ENHRY, CDR2 SYGVKD. With V trimmed by 4 bases and J by 7 bases, 12 bases remained unmatched. The CDR3 runs to 16 residues. In nucleotides, the CDR3 is TGTGCCATCAGTGTGGTCAGGGGGCCTCCGGGGAATGAGCAGTTCTTC. Protein: CAISVVRGPPGNEQFF.

This clonotype was observed a handful of times. The chain links TRBV20-1 to TRBJ2-7; possibly TRBD1 for D (7 bases). This CDR3 region has 14 residues. Germline assignment: CDR1 DFQATT and CDR2 SNEGSKA (reference sequence). Trimming took 5 bases from V and 7 from J, leaving 21 bases between them. In nucleotides, the CDR3 is TGCAGTGCTCGGGAGACAGGGAGGTTTTCTGAGCAGTACTTC. This codes for CSARETGRFSEQYF.

The chain employs TRBV11-2 and TRBJ1-2; no reliable D call. From germline, CDR1 is SGHAT and CDR2 FQNNGV. V gave up 0 bases and J gave up 2 bases, with 7 bases separating them. The CDR3 contains 14 residues. The CDR3, as DNA: TGTGCCAGCAGCTTAGATCACACGAACTATGGCTACACCTTC. Translating gives CASSLDHTNYGYTF.

The gene calls are TRBV9 and TRBJ1-2; 11 positions match TRBD1. The V and J ends lost 2 bases and 6 bases, in that order; junction bases with no gene match: 9. The CDR3 sequence is 16 residues long. The V gene's germline CDR1 is SGDLS and CDR2 YYNGEE. CDR3 sequence reads: CASSVFGTGGYHGYTF. CDR3 coding DNA: TGTGCCAGCAGCGTCTTCGGGACAGGGGGTTATCATGGCTACACCTTC.